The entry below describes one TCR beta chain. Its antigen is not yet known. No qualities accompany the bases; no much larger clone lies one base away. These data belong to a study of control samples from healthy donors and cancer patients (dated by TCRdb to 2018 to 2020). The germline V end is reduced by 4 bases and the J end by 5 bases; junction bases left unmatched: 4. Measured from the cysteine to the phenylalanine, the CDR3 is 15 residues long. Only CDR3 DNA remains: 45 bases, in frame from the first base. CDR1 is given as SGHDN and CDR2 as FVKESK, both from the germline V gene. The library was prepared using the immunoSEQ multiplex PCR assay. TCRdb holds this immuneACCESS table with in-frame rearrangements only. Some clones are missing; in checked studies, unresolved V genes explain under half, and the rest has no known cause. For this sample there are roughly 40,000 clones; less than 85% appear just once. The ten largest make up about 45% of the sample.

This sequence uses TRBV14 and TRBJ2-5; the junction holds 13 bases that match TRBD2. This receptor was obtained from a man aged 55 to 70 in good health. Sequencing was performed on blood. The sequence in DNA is TGTGCCAGCAGCCTCGGACTAGCGGGGGCTGAGACCCAGTACTTC. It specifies CASSLGLAGAETQYF.